This T cell receptor (beta chain) was obtained from a study of T cell changes during pregnancy in multiple sclerosis. The protocol was immunoSEQ multiplex PCR, while the TCRdb copy is restricted to in-frame clones and leaves out a portion. The data hold about 22,000 clones, with about nine tenths observed a single time. This sequence was found in a female donor in good health, enrolled as a control in a pregnancy study. The sequencing used CD4+ T cells from peripheral blood mononuclear cells, collected after pregnancy.

The CDR3 region is CASSFYLGQGGMRTEAFF. The CDR3 bases are TGTGCCAGCAGTTTTTATCTGGGACAGGGGGGTATGAGGACTGAAGCTTTCTTT. J is TRBJ1-1 and V is TRBV28; 11 positions agree with TRBD1. The CDR3 extends over 18 amino acids. The V segment lost 3 bases and the J segment 5 bases; nucleotides outside the gene matches: 14. In germline, CDR1 is MDHEN, CDR2 SYDVKM.